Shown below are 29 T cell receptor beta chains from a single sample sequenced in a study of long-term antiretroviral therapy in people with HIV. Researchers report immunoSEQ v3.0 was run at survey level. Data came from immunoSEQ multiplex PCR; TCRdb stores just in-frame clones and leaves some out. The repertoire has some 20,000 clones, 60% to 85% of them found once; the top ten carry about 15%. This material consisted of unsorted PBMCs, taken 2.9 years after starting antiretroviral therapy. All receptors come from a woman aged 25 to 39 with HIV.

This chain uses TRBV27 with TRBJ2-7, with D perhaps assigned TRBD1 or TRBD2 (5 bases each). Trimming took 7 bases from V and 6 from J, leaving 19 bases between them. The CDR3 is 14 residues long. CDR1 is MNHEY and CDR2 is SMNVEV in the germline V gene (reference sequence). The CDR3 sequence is CASTRSGALGEQYF. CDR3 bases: TGTGCCAGCACCAGATCCGGGGCGCTGGGCGAGCAGTACTTC.

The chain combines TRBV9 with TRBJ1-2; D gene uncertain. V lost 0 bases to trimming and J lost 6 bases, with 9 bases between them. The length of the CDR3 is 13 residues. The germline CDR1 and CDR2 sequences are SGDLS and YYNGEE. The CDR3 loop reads CASSVVKGDGYTF. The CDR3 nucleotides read TGTGCCAGCAGCGTAGTAAAGGGCGATGGCTACACCTTC.

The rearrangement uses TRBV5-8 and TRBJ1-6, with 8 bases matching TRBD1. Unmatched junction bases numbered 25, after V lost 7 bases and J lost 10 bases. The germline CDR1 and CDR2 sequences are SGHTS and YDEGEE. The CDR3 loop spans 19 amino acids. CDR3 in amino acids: CASPDQGQALRGPRSPLHF. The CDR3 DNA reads TGTGCCAGCCCAGACCAGGGACAGGCACTCCGGGGCCCTCGGTCACCCCTCCACTTT. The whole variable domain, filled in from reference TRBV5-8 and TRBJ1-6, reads EAGVTQSPTHLIKTRGQQATLRCSPISGHTSVYWYQQALGLGLQFLLWYDEGEERNRGNFPPRFSGRQFPNYSSELNVNALELEDSALYLCASPDQGQALRGPRSPLHFGNGTRLTVT.

The DNA of the CDR3 is TGTGCCAGCAGCTCCAGGGGGCGGCAGGGCACAGATACGCAGTATTTT. Its protein is CASSSRGRQGTDTQYF. This chain joins TRBV5-8 and TRBJ2-3; TRBD1 aligns across 8 bases. Germline trimming cut 3 bases from V and 1 base from J; bases unmatched to any gene: 7. CDR3 length: 16 amino acids. Germline assignment: CDR1 SGHTS and CDR2 YDEGEE.

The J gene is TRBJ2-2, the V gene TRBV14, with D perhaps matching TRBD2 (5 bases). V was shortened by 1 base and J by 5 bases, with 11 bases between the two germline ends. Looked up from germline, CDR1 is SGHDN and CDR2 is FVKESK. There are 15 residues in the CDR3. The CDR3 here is CASSQVRGLTGELFF. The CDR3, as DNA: TGTGCCAGCAGCCAAGTCCGGGGTCTGACCGGGGAGCTGTTTTTT.

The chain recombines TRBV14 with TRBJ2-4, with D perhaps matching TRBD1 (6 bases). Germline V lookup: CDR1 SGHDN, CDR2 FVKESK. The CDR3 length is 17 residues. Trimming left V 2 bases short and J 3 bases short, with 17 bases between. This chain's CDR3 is CASSQLQGRGGKNIQYF. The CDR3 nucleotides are TGTGCCAGCAGCCAATTACAGGGTCGGGGTGGCAAAAACATTCAGTACTTC.

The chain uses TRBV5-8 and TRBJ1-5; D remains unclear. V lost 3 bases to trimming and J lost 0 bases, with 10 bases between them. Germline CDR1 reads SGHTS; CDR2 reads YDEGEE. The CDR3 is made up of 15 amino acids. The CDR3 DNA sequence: TGTGCCAGCAGCTCGGAGAGATATAGCAATCAGCCCCAGCATTTT. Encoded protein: CASSSERYSNQPQHF. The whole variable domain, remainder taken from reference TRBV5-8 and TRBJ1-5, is EAGVTQSPTHLIKTRGQQATLRCSPISGHTSVYWYQQALGLGLQFLLWYDEGEERNRGNFPPRFSGRQFPNYSSELNVNALELEDSALYLCASSSERYSNQPQHFGDGTRLSIL.

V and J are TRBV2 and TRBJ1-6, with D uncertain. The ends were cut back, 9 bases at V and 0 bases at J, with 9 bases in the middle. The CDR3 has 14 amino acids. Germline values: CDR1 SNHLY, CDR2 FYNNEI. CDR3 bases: TGTGCCAGTCAAATCAGCTCCTATAATTCACCCCTCCACTTT. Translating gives CASQISSYNSPLHF. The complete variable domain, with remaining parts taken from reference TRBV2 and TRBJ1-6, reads EPEVTQTPSHQVTQMGQEVILRCVPISNHLYFYWYRQILGQKVEFLVSFYNNEISEKSEIFDDQFSVERPDGSNFTLKIRSTKLEDSAMYFCASQISSYNSPLHFGNGTRLTVT.

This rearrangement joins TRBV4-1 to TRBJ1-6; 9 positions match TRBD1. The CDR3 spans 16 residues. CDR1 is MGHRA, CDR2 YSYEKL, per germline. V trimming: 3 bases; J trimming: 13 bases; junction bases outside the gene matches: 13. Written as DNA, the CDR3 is TGCGCCAGCAGCCAGGTACCGGGACAGGGACCTTCTCCCCTCCACTTT. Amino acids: CASSQVPGQGPSPLHF.

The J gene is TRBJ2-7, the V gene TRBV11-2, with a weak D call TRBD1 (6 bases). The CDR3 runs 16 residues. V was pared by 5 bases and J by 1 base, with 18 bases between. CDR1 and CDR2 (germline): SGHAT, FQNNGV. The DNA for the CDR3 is TGTGCCAGCAGCCAGACCACACTTCAGGGGTCCTACGAGCAGTACGTC. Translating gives CASSQTTLQGSYEQYV.

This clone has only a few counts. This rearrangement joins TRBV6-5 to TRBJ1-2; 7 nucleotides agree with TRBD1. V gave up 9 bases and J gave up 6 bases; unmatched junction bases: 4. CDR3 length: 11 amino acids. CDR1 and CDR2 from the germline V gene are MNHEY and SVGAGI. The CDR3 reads CASAQGNGYTF. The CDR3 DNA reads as TGTGCCAGTGCACAGGGGAATGGCTACACCTTC.

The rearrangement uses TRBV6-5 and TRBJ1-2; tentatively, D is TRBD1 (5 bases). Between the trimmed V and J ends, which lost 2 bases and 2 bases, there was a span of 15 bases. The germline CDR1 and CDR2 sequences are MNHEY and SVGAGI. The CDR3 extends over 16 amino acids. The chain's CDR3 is CASSYGFRGSNYGYTF. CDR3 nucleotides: TGTGCCAGCAGTTACGGCTTTAGGGGTAGCAACTATGGCTACACCTTC.

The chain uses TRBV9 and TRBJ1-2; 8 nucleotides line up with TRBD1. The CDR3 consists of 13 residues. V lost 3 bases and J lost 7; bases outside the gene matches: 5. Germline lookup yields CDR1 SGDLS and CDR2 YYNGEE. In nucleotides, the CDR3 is TGTGCCAGCAGCGCCGACAGGGGTGGTGGCTACACCTTC. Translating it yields CASSADRGGGYTF.

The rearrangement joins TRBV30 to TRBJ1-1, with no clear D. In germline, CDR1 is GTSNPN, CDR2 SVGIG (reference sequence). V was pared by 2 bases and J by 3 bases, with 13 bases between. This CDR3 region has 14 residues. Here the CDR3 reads CAWSTGFGYTEAFF. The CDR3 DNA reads TGTGCCTGGAGTACGGGGTTTGGGTACACTGAAGCTTTCTTT.

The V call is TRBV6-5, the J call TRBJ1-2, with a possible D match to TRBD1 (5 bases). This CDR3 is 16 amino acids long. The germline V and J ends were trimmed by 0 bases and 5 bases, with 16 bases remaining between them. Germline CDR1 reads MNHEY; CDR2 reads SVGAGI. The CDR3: CASSYSIGQGGYGYTF. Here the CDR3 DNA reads TGTGCCAGCAGTTACTCGATAGGGCAGGGTGGTTATGGCTACACCTTC.

The CDR3 DNA sequence: TGTGCCAGCAGTCGCTCACCGGAGCAGTTCTTC. This gives the protein CASSRSPEQFF. V and J are TRBV27 and TRBJ2-1; no definite D call. V was clipped by 5 bases and J by 10 bases, with 9 bases between them. Germline V gene lookup returns CDR1 MNHEY and CDR2 SMNVEV (reference sequence). This CDR3 is 11 amino acids long.

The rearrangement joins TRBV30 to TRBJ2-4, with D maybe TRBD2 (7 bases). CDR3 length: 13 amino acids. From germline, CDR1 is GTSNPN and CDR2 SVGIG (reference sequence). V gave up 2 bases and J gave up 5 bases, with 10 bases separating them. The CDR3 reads CAWSRGGQNIQYF. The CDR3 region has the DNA TGTGCCTGGAGTAGGGGGGGCCAAAACATTCAGTACTTC.

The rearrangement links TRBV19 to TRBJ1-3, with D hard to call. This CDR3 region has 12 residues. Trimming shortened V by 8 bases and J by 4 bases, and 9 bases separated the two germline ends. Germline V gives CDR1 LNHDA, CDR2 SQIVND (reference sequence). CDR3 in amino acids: CASAAGGNTIYF. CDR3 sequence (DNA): TGTGCCAGTGCCGCCGGGGGAAACACCATATATTTT.

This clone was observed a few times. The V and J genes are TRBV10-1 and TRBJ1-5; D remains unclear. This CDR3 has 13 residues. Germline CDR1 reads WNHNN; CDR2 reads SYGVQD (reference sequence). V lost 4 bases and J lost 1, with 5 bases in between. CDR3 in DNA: TGCGCCAGCAGTGTGGACAGCAATCAGCCCCAGCATTTT. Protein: CASSVDSNQPQHF.

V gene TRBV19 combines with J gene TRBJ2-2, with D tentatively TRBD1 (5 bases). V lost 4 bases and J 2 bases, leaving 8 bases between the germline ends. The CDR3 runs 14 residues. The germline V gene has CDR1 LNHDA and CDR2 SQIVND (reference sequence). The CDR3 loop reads CASSTTVNTGELFF. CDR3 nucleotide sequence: TGTGCCAGTAGTACGACAGTCAACACCGGGGAGCTGTTTTTT.

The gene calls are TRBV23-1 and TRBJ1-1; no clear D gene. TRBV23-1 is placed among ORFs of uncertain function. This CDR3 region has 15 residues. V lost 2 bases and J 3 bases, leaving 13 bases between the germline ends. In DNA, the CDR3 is TGCGCCAGCAGTCAAGCGGGGAGGGAGGACACTGAAGCTTTCTTT. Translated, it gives CASSQAGREDTEAFF.

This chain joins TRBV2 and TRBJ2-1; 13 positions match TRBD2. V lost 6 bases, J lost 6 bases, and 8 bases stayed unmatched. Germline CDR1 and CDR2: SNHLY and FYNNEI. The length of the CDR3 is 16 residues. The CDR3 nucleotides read TGTGCCAGCAGCCTAGCAACTAGCGGGGGGGCCAATGAGCAGTTCTTC. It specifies CASSLATSGGANEQFF.

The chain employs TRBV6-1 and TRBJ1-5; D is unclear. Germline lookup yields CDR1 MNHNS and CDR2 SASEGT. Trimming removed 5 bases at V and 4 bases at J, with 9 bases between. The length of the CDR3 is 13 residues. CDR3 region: CASSSVGNQPQHF. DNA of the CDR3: TGTGCCAGCAGTTCCGTGGGGAATCAGCCCCAGCATTTT.

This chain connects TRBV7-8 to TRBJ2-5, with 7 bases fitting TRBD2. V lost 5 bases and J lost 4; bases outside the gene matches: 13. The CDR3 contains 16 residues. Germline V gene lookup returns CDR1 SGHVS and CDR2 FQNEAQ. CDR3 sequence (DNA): TGTGCCAGCAGCGCACGAGGACTAGGCGTTAGAGAGACCCAGTACTTC. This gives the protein CASSARGLGVRETQYF. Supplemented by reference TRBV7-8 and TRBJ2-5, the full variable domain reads GAGVSQSPRYKVAKRGQDVALRCDPISGHVSLFWYQQALGQGPEFLTYFQNEAQLDKSGLPSDRFFAERPEGSVSTLKIQRTQQEDSAVYLCASSARGLGVRETQYFGPGTRLLVL.

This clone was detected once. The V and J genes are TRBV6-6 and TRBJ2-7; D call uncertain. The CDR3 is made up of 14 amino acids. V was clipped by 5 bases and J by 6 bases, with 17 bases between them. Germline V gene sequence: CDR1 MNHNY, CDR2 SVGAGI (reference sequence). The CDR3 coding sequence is TGTGCCAGCAGTGAGGTAGTGGGTACGGGCGAGCAGTACGTC. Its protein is CASSEVVGTGEQYV.

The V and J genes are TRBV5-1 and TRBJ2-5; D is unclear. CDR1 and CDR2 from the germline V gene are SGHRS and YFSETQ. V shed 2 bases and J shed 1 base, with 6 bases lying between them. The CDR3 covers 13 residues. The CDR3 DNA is TGCGCCAGCAGCTTAGGGTTCCAAGAGACCCAGTACTTC. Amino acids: CASSLGFQETQYF.

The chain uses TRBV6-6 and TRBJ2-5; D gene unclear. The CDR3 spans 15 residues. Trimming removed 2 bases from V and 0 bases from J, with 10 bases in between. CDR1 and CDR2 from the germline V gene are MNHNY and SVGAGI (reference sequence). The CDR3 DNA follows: TGTGCCAGCAGTTACGGCCGGCTGTACCAAGAGACCCAGTACTTC. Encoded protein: CASSYGRLYQETQYF.

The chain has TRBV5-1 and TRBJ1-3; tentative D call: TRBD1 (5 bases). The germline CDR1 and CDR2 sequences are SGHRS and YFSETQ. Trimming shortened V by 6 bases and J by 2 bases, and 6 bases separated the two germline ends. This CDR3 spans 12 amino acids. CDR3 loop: CASKGPGNTIYF. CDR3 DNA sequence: TGCGCCAGCAAGGGACCTGGAAACACCATATATTTT.

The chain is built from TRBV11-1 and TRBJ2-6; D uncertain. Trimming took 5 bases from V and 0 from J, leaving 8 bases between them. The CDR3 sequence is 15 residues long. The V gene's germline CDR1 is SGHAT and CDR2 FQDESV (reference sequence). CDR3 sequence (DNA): TGTGCCAGCAGCGCCAGCGACTCTGGGGCCAACGTCCTGACTTTC. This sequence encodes CASSASDSGANVLTF.